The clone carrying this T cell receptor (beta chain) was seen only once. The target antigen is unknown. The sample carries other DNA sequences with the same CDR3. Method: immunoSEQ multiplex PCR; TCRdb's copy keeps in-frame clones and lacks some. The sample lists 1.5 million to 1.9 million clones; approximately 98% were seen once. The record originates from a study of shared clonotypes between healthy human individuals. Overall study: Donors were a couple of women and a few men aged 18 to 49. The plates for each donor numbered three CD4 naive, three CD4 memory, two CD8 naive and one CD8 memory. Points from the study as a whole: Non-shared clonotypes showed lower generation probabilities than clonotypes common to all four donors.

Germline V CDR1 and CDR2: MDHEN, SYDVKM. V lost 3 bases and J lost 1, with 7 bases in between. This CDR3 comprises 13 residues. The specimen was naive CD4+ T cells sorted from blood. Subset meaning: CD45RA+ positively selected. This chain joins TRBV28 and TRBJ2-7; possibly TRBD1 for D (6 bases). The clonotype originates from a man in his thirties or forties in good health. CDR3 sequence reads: CASSFQGSYEQYF. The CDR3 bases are TGTGCCAGCAGTTTCCAGGGGTCCTACGAGCAGTACTTC.